The rows below give T cell receptor beta chains drawn from one sample of a study of blood T cell repertoires in COVID-19. Sequenced by immunoSEQ multiplex PCR; TCRdb stores in-frame clones only, minus some. The table has a few hundred thousand clones, over 80% seen once; the top ten hold about 4.8%. The sequenced sample consisted of PBMCs or T cells enriched from blood (not recorded which). The receptors shown here come from a woman aged 45-65 years who had recovered from COVID-19. Each CDR3 is given without its conserved first and last residue. Each record gives: V gene, CDR3 protein.

V: TRBV7-9; CDR3: ASSLVGGFRYNSPLH
V: TRBV19; CDR3: ASSTPGVRDQPQH
V: TRBV5-4; CDR3: ASSLIGQGDGYT
V: TRBV28; CDR3: ASWGQDPYGYT
V: TRBV19; CDR3: ASSIVGITEAF
V: TRBV14; CDR3: ASSRYVGLGNTEAF
V: TRBV7-6; CDR3: ASSSRLAGELF
V: TRBV3-1/TRBV3-2; CDR3: ASSLADNEQF
V: TRBV5-5; CDR3: ASSRTGTGEYEQY
V: TRBV3-1/TRBV3-2; CDR3: ASSPQDRVAEQY
V: TRBV7-6; CDR3: ASSTQRQGRSKSTIY
V: TRBV2; CDR3: ASSRGQGQGGYT
V: TRBV7-9; CDR3: ASTSGVGNSPLH
V: TRBV7-9; CDR3: ASSFQLRGSEQY
V: TRBV3-1/TRBV3-2; CDR3: ASSQDNVQPQH
V: TRBV5-5; CDR3: ASSLTDTDTQY
V: TRBV23-1; CDR3: ASSTPPGGRLTDIQY
V: TRBV5-5; CDR3: ASSLGWTGVAF
V: TRBV3-1/TRBV3-2; CDR3: ASSQALDGYT
V: TRBV20-1; CDR3: SATIGTEAF
V: TRBV19; CDR3: ASSIDNYYGYT
V: TRBV4-3; CDR3: ASSHHRAGDTGELF
V: TRBV9; CDR3: ASSFTGTSGTGELF
V: TRBV4-2; CDR3: ASSQDPQTGGWDSPLH
V: TRBV7-9; CDR3: ASSLSGGYRDEQF
V: TRBV5-1; CDR3: ASSSGLRSSYNEQF
V: TRBV6-5; CDR3: ASSKGTAHYGYT
V: TRBV29-1; CDR3: SVVGGGVSGELF
V: TRBV3-1/TRBV3-2; CDR3: ASSQPGLAGGIAYNEQF
V: TRBV4-2; CDR3: ASSQDQGSYGYT
V: TRBV3-1/TRBV3-2; CDR3: ASSPTGTGTGNTQY
V: TRBV5-4; CDR3: ASSFHAGALETQY
V: TRBV28; CDR3: ASSPREGGNQPQH
V: TRBV30; CDR3: AWSRNLAVIYEQY
V: TRBV4-1; CDR3: ASSLQTGHGYGYT
V: TRBV6-4; CDR3: ASSKTGSGGYT
V: TRBV15; CDR3: ATSTRDRDYNEQF
V: TRBV30; CDR3: AWSVSGTPQGNQPQH
V: TRBV19; CDR3: ASSIDASGFSGYT
V: TRBV27; CDR3: ASSLPGVPPYEQY